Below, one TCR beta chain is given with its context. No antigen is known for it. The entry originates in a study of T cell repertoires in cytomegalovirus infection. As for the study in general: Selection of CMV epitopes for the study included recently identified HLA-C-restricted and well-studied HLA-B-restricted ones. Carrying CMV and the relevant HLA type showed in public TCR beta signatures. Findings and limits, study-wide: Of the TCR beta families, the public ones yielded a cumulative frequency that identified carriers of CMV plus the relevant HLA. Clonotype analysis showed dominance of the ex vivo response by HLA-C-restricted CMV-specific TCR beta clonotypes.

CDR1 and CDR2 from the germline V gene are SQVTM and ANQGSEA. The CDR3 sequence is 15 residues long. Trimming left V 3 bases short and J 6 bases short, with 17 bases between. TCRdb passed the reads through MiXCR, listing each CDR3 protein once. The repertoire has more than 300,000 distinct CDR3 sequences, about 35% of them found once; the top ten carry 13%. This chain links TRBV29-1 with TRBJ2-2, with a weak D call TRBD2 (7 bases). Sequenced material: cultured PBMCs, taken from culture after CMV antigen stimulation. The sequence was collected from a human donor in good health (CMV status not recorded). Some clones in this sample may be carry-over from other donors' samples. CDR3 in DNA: TGCAGCGTTGAGGACGGGGAGGGGGTATCCGGGGAGCTGTTTTTT. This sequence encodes CSVEDGEGVSGELFF.